These 3 T cell receptor beta chains came from one sample sequenced in a study of blood T cell repertoires in COVID-19. TCRdb's table, derived via immunoSEQ multiplex PCR, lists solely in-frame clones and lacks some. The sample holds fewer than 250,000 clones, 80% to 90% seen once. The sequenced sample was peripheral blood. These receptor sequences come from a woman of 80 years or more with acute or convalescent COVID-19.

The J gene is TRBJ2-1, the V gene TRBV6-6; TRBD2 is a possible D gene (6 bases). Germline V gene sequence: CDR1 MNHNY, CDR2 SVGAGI (reference sequence). Trimming took 5 bases from V and 9 from J, leaving 20 bases between them. This CDR3 has 15 amino acids. CDR3 DNA sequence: TGTGCCAGCAGTCGTATGTCCGGGACTCATGGTGAGCAGTTCTTC. Amino acids: CASSRMSGTHGEQFF.

This clone was observed a few times. Written as DNA, the CDR3 is TGTGCCTGGAGTGGGAGGCGGTTCTATGGCTACACCTTC. This translates into CAWSGRRFYGYTF. V and J are TRBV30 and TRBJ1-2; no firm D call. Germline V gives CDR1 GTSNPN, CDR2 SVGIG (reference sequence). V lost 1 base to trimming and J lost 4 bases, with 10 bases between them. The CDR3 length is 13 residues.

The V and J genes are TRBV27 and TRBJ2-1; no clear D gene. Trimming took off 0 bases at V and 4 bases at J, with 4 bases between the two ends. CDR1 is MNHEY and CDR2 is SMNVEV in the germline V gene (reference sequence). The CDR3 runs 13 residues. The CDR3 is CASSLSPYNEQFF. CDR3 nucleotide sequence: TGTGCCAGCAGTTTATCCCCGTACAATGAGCAGTTCTTC.